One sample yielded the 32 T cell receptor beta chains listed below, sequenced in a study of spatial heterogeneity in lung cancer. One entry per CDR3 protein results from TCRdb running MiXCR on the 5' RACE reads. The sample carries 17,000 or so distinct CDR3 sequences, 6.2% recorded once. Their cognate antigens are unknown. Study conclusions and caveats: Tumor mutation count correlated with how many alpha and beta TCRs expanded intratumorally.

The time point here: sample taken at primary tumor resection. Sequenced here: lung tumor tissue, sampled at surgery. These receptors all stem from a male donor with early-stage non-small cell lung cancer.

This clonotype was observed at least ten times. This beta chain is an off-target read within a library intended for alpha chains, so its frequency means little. The CDR3 DNA is TGTGCCAGCAGCGCCCGAAGTGAACAGTTCTTC. This gives the protein CASSARSEQFF. This chain joins TRBV2 and TRBJ2-1; D is undetermined. V was cut by 6 bases and J by 13 bases, with 13 bases left in between. The CDR3 extends over 11 amino acids. CDR1 SNHLY and CDR2 FYNNEI come from the germline V gene.

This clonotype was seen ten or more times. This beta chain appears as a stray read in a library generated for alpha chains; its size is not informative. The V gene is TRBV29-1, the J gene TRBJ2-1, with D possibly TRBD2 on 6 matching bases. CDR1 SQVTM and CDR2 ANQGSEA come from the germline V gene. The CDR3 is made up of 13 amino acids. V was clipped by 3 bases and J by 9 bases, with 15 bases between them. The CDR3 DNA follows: TGCAGCGTTGACCACCCTAGCGTCACTGAGCAGTTCTTC. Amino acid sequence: CSVDHPSVTEQFF.

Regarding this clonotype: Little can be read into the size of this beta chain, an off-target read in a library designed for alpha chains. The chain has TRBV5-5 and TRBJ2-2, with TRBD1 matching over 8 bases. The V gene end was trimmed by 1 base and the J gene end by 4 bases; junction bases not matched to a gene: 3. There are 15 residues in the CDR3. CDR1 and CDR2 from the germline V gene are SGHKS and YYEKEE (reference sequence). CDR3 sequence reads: CASSLSTGGTGELFF. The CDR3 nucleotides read TGTGCCAGCAGCTTGAGCACAGGGGGCACCGGGGAGCTGTTTTTT. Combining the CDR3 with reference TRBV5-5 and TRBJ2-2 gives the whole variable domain DAGVTQSPTHLIKTRGQQVTLRCSPISGHKSVSWYQQVLGQGPQFIFQYYEKEERGRGNFPDRFSARQFPNYSSELNVNALLLGDSALYLCASSLSTGGTGELFFGEGSRLTVL.

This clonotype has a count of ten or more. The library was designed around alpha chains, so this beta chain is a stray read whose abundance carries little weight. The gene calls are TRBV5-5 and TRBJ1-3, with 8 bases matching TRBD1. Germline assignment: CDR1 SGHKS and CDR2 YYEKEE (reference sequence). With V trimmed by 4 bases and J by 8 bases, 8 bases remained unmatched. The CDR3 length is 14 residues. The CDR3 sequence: CASSLQGEEHTIYF. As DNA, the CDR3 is TGTGCCAGCAGCCTACAGGGGGAGGAACACACCATATATTTT.

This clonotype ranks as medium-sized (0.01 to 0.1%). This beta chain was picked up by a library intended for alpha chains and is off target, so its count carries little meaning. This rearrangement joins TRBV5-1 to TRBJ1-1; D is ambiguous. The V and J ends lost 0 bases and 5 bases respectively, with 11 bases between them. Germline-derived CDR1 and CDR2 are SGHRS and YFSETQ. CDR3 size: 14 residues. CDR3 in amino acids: CASSLEGTGTEAFF. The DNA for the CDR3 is TGCGCCAGCAGCTTGGAAGGCACTGGAACTGAAGCTTTCTTT. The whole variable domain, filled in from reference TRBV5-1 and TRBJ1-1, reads KAGVTQTPRYLIKTRGQQVTLSCSPISGHRSVSWYQQTPGQGLQFLFEYFSETQRNKGNFPGRFSGRQFSNSRSEMNVSTLELGDSALYLCASSLEGTGTEAFFGQGTRLTVV.

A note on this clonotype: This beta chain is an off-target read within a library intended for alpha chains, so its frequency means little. The CDR3 region is CASRSGTGNTGELFF. The CDR3 DNA reads TGTGCCAGCAGGTCCGGGACAGGGAACACCGGGGAGCTGTTTTTT. V and J are TRBV12-3 or TRBV12-4 and TRBJ2-2; 8 positions match TRBD1. Trimming cost V 6 bases and J 1 base; bases outside gene matches: 4. There are 15 residues in the CDR3.

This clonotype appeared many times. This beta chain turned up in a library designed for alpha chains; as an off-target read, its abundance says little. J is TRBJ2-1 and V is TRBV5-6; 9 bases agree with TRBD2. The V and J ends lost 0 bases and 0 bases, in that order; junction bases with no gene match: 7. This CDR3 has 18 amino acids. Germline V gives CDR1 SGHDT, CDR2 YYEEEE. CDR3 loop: CASSLGLAGLSSYNEQFF. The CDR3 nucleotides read TGTGCCAGCAGCTTGGGCCTAGCGGGGCTTAGCTCCTACAATGAGCAGTTCTTC.

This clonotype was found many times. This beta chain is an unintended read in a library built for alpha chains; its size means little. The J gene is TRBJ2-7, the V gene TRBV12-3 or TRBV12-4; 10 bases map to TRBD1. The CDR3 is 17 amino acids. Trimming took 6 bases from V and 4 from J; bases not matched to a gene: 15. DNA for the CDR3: TGTGCCAGCAGCTCCAATCGTCCGGGACAGGGGTTTTACGAGCAGTACTTC. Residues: CASSSNRPGQGFYEQYF.

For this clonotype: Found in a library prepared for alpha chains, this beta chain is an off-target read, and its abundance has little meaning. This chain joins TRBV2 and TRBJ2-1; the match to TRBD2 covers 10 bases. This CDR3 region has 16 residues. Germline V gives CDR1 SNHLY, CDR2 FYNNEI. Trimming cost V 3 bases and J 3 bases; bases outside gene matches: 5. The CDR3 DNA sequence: TGTGCCAGCAGTGAGTGGACTAGCGGTATCTACAATGAGCAGTTCTTC. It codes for CASSEWTSGIYNEQFF. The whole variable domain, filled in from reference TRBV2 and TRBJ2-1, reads EPEVTQTPSHQVTQMGQEVILRCVPISNHLYFYWYRQILGQKVEFLVSFYNNEISEKSEIFDDQFSVERPDGSNFTLKIRSTKLEDSAMYFCASSEWTSGIYNEQFFGPGTRLTVL.

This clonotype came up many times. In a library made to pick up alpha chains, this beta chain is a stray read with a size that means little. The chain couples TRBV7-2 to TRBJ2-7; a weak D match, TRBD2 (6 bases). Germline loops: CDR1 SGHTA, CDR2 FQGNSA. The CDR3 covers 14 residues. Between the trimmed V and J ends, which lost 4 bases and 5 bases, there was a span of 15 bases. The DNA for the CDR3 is TGTGCCAGCAGCTCACAGACTAGTCAGCACGAGCAGTACTTC. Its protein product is CASSSQTSQHEQYF.

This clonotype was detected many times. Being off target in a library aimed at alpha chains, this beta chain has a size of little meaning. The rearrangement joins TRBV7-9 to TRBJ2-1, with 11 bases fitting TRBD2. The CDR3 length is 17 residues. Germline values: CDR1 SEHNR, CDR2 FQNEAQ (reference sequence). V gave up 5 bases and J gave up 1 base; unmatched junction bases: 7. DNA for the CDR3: TGTGCCAGCAGCCTACTAGCGGGAGTAGATTCCTACAATGAGCAGTTCTTC. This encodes CASSLLAGVDSYNEQFF. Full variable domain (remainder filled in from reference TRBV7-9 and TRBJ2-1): DTGVSQNPRHKITKRGQNVTFRCDPISEHNRLYWYRQTLGQGPEFLTYFQNEAQLEKSRLLSDRFSAERPKGSFSTLEIQRTEQGDSAMYLCASSLLAGVDSYNEQFFGPGTRLTVL.

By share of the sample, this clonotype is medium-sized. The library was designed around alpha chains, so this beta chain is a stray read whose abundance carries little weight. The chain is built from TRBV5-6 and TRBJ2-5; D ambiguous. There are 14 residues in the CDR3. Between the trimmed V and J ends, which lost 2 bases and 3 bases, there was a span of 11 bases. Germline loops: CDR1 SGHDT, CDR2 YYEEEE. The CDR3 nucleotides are TGTGCCAGCAGCTTCTGGACCCGGAAAGAGACCCAGTACTTC. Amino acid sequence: CASSFWTRKETQYF.

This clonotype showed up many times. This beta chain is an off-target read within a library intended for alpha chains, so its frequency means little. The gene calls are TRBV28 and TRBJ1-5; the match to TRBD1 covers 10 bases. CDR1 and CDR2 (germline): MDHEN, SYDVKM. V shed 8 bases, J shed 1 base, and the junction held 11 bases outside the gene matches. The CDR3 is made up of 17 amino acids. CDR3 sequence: CASRLTGGDYSNQPQHF. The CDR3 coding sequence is TGTGCCAGCCGATTGACAGGGGGCGATTACAGCAATCAGCCCCAGCATTTT.

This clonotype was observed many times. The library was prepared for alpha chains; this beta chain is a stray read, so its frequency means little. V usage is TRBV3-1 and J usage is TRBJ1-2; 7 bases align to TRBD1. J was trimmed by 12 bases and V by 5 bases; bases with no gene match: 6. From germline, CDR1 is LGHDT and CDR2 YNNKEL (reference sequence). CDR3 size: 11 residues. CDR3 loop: CASSGRGGDTF. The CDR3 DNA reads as TGTGCCAGCAGCGGCAGAGGGGGCGACACCTTC.

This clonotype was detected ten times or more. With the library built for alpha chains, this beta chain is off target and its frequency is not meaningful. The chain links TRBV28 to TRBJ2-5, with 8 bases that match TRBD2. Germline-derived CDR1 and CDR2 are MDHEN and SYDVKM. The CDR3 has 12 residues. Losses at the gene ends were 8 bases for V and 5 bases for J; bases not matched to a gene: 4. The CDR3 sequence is CASRTSRETQYF. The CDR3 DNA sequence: TGTGCCAGCCGGACTAGCCGCGAGACCCAGTACTTC.

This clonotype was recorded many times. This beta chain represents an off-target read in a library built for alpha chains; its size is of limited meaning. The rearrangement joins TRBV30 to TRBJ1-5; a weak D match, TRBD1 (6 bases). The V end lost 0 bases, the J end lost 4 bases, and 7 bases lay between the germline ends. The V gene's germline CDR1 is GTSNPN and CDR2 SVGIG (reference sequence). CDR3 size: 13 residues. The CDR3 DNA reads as TGTGCCTGGAGTGTGCAGGGGAATCAGCCCCAGCATTTT. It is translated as CAWSVQGNQPQHF.

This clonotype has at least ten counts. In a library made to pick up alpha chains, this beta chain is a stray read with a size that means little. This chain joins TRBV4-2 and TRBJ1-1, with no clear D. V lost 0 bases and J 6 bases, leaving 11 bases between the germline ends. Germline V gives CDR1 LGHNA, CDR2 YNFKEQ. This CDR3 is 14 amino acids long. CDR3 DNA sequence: TGTGCCAGCAGCCAAGAAGGGAATTCCCCTGAAGCTTTCTTT. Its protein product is CASSQEGNSPEAFF.

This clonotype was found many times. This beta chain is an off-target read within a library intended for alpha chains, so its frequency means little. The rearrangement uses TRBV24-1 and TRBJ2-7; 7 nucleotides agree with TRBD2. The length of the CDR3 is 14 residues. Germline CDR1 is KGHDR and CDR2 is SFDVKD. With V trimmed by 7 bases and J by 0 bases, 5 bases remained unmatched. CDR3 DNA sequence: TGTGCCACCAGACAACTAGCGCACTCCTACGAGCAGTACTTC. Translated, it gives CATRQLAHSYEQYF.

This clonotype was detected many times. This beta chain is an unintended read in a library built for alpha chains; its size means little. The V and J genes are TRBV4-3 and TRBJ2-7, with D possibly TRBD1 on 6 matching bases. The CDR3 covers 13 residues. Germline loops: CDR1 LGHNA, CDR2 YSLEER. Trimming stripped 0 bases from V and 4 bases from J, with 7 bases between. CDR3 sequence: CASSQDRGYEQYF. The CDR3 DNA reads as TGCGCCAGCAGCCAAGATAGGGGGTACGAGCAGTACTTC.

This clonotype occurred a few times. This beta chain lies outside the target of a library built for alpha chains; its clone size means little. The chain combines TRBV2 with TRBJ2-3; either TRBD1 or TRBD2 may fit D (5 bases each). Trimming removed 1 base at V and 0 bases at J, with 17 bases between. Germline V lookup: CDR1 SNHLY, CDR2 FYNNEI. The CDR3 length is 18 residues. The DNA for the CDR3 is TGTGCCAGCAGTGAAGGTTTTTCGGGGCTGCTTAGCACAGATACGCAGTATTTT. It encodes CASSEGFSGLLSTDTQYF.

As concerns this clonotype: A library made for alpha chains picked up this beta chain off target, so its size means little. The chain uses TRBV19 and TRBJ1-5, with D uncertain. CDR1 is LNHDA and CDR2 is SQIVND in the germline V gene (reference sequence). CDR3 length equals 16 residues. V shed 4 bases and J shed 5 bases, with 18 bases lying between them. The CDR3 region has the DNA TGTGCCAGTAGTACCAGCCTTCCTGGGATCGATCAGCCCCAGCATTTT. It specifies CASSTSLPGIDQPQHF.

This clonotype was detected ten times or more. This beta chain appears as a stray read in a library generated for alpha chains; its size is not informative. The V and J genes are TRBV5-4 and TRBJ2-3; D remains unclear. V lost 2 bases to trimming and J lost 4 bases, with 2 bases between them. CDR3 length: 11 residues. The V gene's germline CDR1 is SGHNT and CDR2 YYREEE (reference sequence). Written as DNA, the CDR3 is TGTGCCAGCAGCTTCGCAGATACGCAGTATTTT. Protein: CASSFADTQYF.

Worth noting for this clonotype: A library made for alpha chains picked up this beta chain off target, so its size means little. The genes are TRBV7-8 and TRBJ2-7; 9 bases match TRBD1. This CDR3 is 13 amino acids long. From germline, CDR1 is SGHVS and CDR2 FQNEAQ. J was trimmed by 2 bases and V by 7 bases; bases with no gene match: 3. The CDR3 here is CASNRDRAYEQYF. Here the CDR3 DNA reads TGTGCCAGCAACCGGGACAGGGCCTACGAGCAGTACTTC.

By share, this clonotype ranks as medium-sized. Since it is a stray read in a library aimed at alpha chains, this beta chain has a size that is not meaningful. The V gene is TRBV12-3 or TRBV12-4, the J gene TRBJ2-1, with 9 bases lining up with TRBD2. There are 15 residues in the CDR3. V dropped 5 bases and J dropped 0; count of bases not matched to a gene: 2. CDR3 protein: CASSVSGSSYNEQFF. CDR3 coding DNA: TGTGCCAGCAGTGTTAGCGGGAGCTCCTACAATGAGCAGTTCTTC.

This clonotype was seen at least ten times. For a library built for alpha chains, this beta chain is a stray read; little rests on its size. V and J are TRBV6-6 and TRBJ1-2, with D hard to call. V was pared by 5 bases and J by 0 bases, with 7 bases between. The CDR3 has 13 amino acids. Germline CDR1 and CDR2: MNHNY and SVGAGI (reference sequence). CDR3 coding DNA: TGTGCCAGCAGTCCTGGGACTAACTATGGCTACACCTTC. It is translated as CASSPGTNYGYTF.

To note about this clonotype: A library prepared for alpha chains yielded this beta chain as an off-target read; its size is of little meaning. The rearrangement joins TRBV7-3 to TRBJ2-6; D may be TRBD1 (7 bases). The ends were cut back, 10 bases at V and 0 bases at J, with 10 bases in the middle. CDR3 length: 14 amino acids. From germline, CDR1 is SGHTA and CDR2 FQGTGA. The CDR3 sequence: CATGDSSGANVLTF. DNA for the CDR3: TGTGCCACGGGGGACAGCTCTGGGGCCAACGTCCTGACTTTC.

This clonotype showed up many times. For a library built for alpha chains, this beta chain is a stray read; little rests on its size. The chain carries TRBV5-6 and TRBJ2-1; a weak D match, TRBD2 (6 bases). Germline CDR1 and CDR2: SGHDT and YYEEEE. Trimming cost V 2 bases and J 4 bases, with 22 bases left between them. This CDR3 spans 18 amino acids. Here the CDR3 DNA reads TGTGCCAGCAGCTTTGGACCTTTTGGGGGGACCACTTACAATGAGCAGTTCTTC. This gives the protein CASSFGPFGGTTYNEQFF.

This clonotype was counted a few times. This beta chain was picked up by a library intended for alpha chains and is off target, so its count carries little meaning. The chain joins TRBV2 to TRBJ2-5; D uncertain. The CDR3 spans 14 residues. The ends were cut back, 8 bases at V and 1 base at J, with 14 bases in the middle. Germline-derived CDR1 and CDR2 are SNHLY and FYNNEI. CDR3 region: CASLGLVFQETQYF. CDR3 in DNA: TGTGCCAGCCTGGGTTTGGTCTTCCAAGAGACCCAGTACTTC.

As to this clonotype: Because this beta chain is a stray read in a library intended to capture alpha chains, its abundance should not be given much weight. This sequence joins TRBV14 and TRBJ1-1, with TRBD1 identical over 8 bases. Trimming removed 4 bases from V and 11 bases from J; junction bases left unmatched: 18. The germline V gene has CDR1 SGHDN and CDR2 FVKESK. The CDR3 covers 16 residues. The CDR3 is CASSPLDSGGSGRAFF. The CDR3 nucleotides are TGTGCCAGCAGCCCCTTGGACTCAGGGGGCTCAGGACGGGCTTTCTTT.

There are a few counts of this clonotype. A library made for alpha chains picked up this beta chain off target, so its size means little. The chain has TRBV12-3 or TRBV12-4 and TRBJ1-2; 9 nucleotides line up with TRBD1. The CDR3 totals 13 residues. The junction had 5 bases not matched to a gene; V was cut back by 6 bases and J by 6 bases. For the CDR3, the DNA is TGTGCCAGCAGCTCGGGACAGGGTGATGGCTACACCTTC. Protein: CASSSGQGDGYTF.

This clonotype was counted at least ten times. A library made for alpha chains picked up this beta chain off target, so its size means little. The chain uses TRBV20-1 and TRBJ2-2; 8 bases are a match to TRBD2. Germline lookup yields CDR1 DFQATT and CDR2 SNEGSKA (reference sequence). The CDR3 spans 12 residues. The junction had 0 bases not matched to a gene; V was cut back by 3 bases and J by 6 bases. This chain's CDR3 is CSASGGAGELFF. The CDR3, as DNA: TGCAGTGCTAGCGGGGGGGCCGGGGAGCTGTTTTTT.

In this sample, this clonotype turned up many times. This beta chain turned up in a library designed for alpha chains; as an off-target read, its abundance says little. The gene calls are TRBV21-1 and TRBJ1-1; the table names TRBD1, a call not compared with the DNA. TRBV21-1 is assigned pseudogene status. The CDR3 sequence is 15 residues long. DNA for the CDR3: TGTGCCAGCAGCTCCCGACAGGGGCCTTTGACTGAAGCTTTCTTT. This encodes CASSSRQGPLTEAFF.